This T cell receptor beta chain was obtained from a study of blood T cells in healthy people across ages (dated by TCRdb to the mid-2010s). At the level of the whole study: Template switching captured roughly one uniquely barcoded TCR beta cDNA molecule per two T cells in model experiments. Using deep sequencing normalized with unique cDNA molecular identifiers, the study measured how TCR beta repertoire diversity changes with age. The donors were split into four age groups: young (average around 15 years), middle-aged (39), aged (more than 60) and long-lived (over 75). To avoid experimental bias, donors of different ages were distributed randomly across sequencing lanes. Two additional independent replicas of 1 million unique cDNA reads from the same blood draw were analyzed for two donors (one aged 18 to 30 and one aged 80 or older).

The CDR3 runs 13 amino acids, cysteine and phenylalanine included. The retained sequence is limited to the CDR3, 39 bases, with the frame set at the first base. The germline V gene yields MDHEN for CDR1 and SYDVKM for CDR2. V is pared back by 2 bases and J by 6 bases, with 11 bases lying between the germline termini. The approximately 41 donors, aged 6 to 90 years, were systemically healthy Caucasian individuals from Russia. Each donor gave approximately 9.4 milliliters of peripheral blood, drawn into EDTA-treated Vacutainer tubes. PBMCs were isolated by Ficoll-Paque density-gradient centrifugation, with at least 7 million obtained per sample. Total RNA was extracted from PBMCs with Trizol reagent, with at least 6 micrograms obtained per sample. For every donor, flow cytometry on a PBMC aliquot measured the percentage of naive CD45RAhigh/CD27high T cells. Regarding this clonotype: Its antigen is still unknown. Base qualities are not at hand, and no much larger clone is one base apart.

Overall study results and their limits: A strong correlation was found between observed TCR beta diversity and the percentage of naive T cells measured by flow cytometry. Estimates of total diversity from one million sequenced T cells were regarded as lower bounds and underestimates. Donor CMV infection status was unknown, potentially confounding age-related changes in expanded clonotypes. As age increased, observed TCR beta diversity per million T cells dropped in a roughly linear way, and a significant reduction was already evident by age 40. Compared with the aged group, more naive CD4+ T cells, fewer expanded clones and increased TCR diversity were shown by the long-lived group, suggesting age selection. Since profiling was done on bulk unsorted PBMCs, naive and antigen-experienced compartments could not be conclusively compared.

The library was obtained by 5' RACE. TCRdb shows the sequencer as Illumina HiSeq 2500. A second roughly 6 to 11 cycle PCR used a sample-barcoded 5' primer and a J-beta primer mix. Each TCR beta cDNA molecule received a unique molecular identifier from a template-switch 5' adaptor carrying 12 random nucleotides. Each sample yielded at least 2.5 million CDR3-containing paired-end reads. The Mint cDNA synthesis kit, primed by a TRBC-specific oligonucleotide, was used to synthesize first-strand cDNA from all RNA. Following uracil-DNA glycosylase treatment, all cDNA underwent a first 18-cycle PCR with the universal primers M1SS and BC2_uni_R. The study's processing was this. For normalization, 1 million high-quality reads, each with a distinct molecular identifier, were randomly selected from each sample. Reads sharing molecular identifiers were discarded rather than binned into consensus sequences. MiTCR, set to a Q25 quality threshold and the strictest error-elimination algorithm, was used for CDR3 identification, clonotype clustering and error correction. Lower-bound total TCR beta diversity was estimated with a nonparametric unseen species model using Euler transformation. TCRdb trimmed public reads at Q25 via fastp, called clones via MiXCR and kept in-frame beta chains. CDR3 protein duplicates are merged, each entry listing the most common genes and DNA. These V and J calls derive from TCRdb rather than the authors' analysis. Across this sample there are approximately 940,000 distinct CDR3 sequences, with 45% to 50% seen only once. The ten biggest clones cover roughly an eighth of the sample.

The TCR comes from a man between 25 and 39 years old in good health. Here the chain combines TRBV28 and TRBJ2-7; possibly the D gene is TRBD1, per 5 matching bases. The sequencing sample was made of blood. The DNA sequence follows: TGTGCCAGCAGTTTAAACAGGATCGTCGAGCAGTACTTC. The encoded protein is CASSLNRIVEQYF. When the CDR3 is completed using the reference TRBV28 and TRBJ2-7 genes on either side, the full variable domain is DVKVTQSSRYLVKRTGEKVFLECVQDMDHENMFWYRQDPGLGLRLIYFSYDVKMKEKGDIPEGYSVSREKKERFSLILESASTNQTSMYLCASSLNRIVEQYFGPGTRLTVT.